These 30 T cell receptor beta chains were all obtained from the same sample, sequenced in a study of blood T cell repertoires in COVID-19. The data were produced by immunoSEQ multiplex PCR, yet TCRdb's version contains in-frame clones alone and is incomplete. The sample includes about 190,000 clones, about 84% of them seen just once. The source material was peripheral blood. The receptors here all came from a woman in her twenties or thirties with acute or convalescent COVID-19.

The chain uses TRBV5-1 and TRBJ2-2; possible D gene TRBD1, 6 bases. Germline V lookup: CDR1 SGHRS, CDR2 YFSETQ. Deletions cut 7 bases from V and 1 base from J, with 11 bases between. The CDR3 runs 14 residues. CDR3 loop: CASRHRENTGELFF. CDR3 DNA: TGCGCCAGCCGCCACAGGGAGAACACCGGGGAGCTGTTTTTT.

The chain links TRBV6-1 to TRBJ2-5; tentative D call: TRBD2 (6 bases). Deletions cut 2 bases from V and 5 bases from J, with 12 bases between. Per germline, CDR1 MNHNS and CDR2 SASEGT. CDR3 size: 14 residues. CDR3 residues: CASSERRGRETQYF. The CDR3 coding sequence is TGTGCCAGCAGTGAACGGCGGGGAAGGGAGACCCAGTACTTC.

V gene TRBV7-2 combines with J gene TRBJ2-5; D unresolved. Deletions cut 7 bases from V and 5 bases from J, with 11 bases between. This CDR3 has 12 amino acids. CDR1 and CDR2 from the germline V gene are SGHTA and FQGNSA. The CDR3 is CASTPTRETQYF. The CDR3 bases are TGTGCCAGCACCCCTACGCGGGAGACCCAGTACTTC.

The chain couples TRBV15 to TRBJ1-4; D is unclear. Trimming stripped 0 bases from V and 8 bases from J, with 16 bases between. CDR3 length equals 16 residues. Germline values: CDR1 LNHNV, CDR2 YYDKDF (reference sequence). CDR3 sequence: CATSRDPVAAEEKLFF. The DNA of the CDR3 is TGTGCCACCAGCAGAGATCCAGTCGCGGCAGAGGAAAAACTGTTTTTT.

The rearrangement joins TRBV4-2 to TRBJ2-3; 7 bases are shared with TRBD1. This CDR3 comprises 16 residues. Germline CDR1 reads LGHNA; CDR2 reads YNFKEQ. Trimming at V came to 1 base and at J to 2 bases, leaving 6 bases not matched to a gene. CDR3 nucleotides: TGTGCCAGCAGCCAAGGGAACGGACAGGCCACAGATACGCAGTATTTT. Translating gives CASSQGNGQATDTQYF.

The rearrangement uses TRBV19 and TRBJ2-2, with 10 nucleotides matching TRBD1. Germline V CDR1 and CDR2: LNHDA, SQIVND (reference sequence). The CDR3 length is 14 residues. Germline trimming cut 8 bases from V and 5 bases from J; bases unmatched to any gene: 5. In nucleotides, the CDR3 is TGTGCCAGTGAACGGACAGGGGGGACCGGGGAGCTGTTTTTT. Its translation is CASERTGGTGELFF.

The V and J genes are TRBV7-9 and TRBJ2-1, with a weak D call TRBD1 (5 bases). CDR1 and CDR2 from the germline V gene are SEHNR and FQNEAQ (reference sequence). The CDR3 totals 14 residues. The V end lost 6 bases, the J end lost 4 bases, and 13 bases lay between the germline ends. The CDR3 DNA reads as TGTGCCAGCAGAATTACTCAGGGTTACAATGAGCAGTTCTTC. Amino acids: CASRITQGYNEQFF.

This clone was detected once. J is TRBJ2-1 and V is TRBV6-2 or TRBV6-3, with D hard to call. V was shortened by 6 bases and J by 0 bases, with 12 bases between the two germline ends. Germline CDR1 MNHEY, CDR2 SVGEGT. The CDR3 is 15 amino acids. The CDR3 DNA is TGTGCCAGCAGCCCTCTTTCCAGCTCCTACAATGAGCAGTTCTTC. It is translated as CASSPLSSSYNEQFF.

The chain joins TRBV4-1 to TRBJ2-3; 8 bases agree with TRBD1. In germline, CDR1 is MGHRA, CDR2 YSYEKL. V lost 4 bases, J lost 4 bases, and 7 bases stayed unmatched. This CDR3 contains 15 residues. The CDR3 nucleotides are TGCGCCAGCAGCCCAATTGACAGGGGCCCAGATACGCAGTATTTT. Protein sequence: CASSPIDRGPDTQYF.

The chain employs TRBV30 and TRBJ2-7; 14 nucleotides match TRBD2. In germline, CDR1 is GTSNPN, CDR2 SVGIG (reference sequence). After removal of 5 bases from V and 6 bases from J, the junction contained 3 bases not matched to a gene. This CDR3 region has 13 residues. CDR3 coding DNA: TGTGCCTGGGAGGGACTAGCGGGAGCCGAGCAGTACTTC. It specifies CAWEGLAGAEQYF. Filled out from reference TRBV30 and TRBJ2-7, the complete variable domain reads SQTIHQWPATLVQPVGSPLSLECTVEGTSNPNLYWYRQAAGRGLQLLFYSVGIGQISSEVPQNLSASRPQDRQFILSSKKLLLSDSGFYLCAWEGLAGAEQYFGPGTRLTVT.

The gene calls are TRBV7-2 and TRBJ2-1; TRBD2 is a possible D gene (7 bases). The CDR3 extends over 18 amino acids. Trimming left V 1 base short and J 3 bases short, with 19 bases between. Per the germline V gene, CDR1 is SGHTA and CDR2 is FQGNSA. Written as DNA, the CDR3 is TGTGCCAGCAGCTTAGGAGGCGGGGGCTTGCCCCTCTACAATGAGCAGTTCTTC. This translates into CASSLGGGGLPLYNEQFF.

V and J are TRBV28 and TRBJ2-1, with TRBD2 identical over 9 bases. The V gene's germline CDR1 is MDHEN and CDR2 SYDVKM. This CDR3 is built from 15 residues. The J segment lost 7 bases and the V segment lost 10 bases, leaving 14 bases of the junction unmatched. The CDR3 DNA reads as TGTGCCATCCATAGCGGGAGTGGAAGGTTGAATGAGCAGTTCTTC. Translated, it gives CAIHSGSGRLNEQFF.

The J gene is TRBJ1-2, the V gene TRBV19, with 8 bases matching TRBD1. Germline loops: CDR1 LNHDA, CDR2 SQIVND (reference sequence). The CDR3 has 15 residues. J gave up 0 bases and V 5 bases, and 5 bases lay outside the gene matches. The CDR3 sequence is CASSGADRANYGYTF. The CDR3 DNA reads TGTGCCAGTAGTGGGGCGGACAGGGCTAACTATGGCTACACCTTC.

This clone turned up a few times. The rearrangement uses TRBV29-1 and TRBJ2-2, with D possibly TRBD1 on 5 matching bases. The CDR3 spans 13 residues. Trimming took off 2 bases at V and 5 bases at J, with 9 bases between the two ends. Germline-derived CDR1 and CDR2 are SQVTM and ANQGSEA. CDR3 region: CSVEYRGTGELFF. The CDR3 coding sequence is TGCAGCGTTGAATATAGGGGAACCGGGGAGCTGTTTTTT.

This chain joins TRBV2 and TRBJ1-5; the match to TRBD1 covers 7 bases. This CDR3 is built from 15 residues. Germline V lookup: CDR1 SNHLY, CDR2 FYNNEI. With V trimmed by 4 bases and J by 2 bases, 5 bases remained unmatched. The CDR3 nucleotides are TGTGCCAGCAGTGTCATTCAGGGGGGCAATCAGCCCCAGCATTTT. It translates to CASSVIQGGNQPQHF.

This chain uses TRBV11-2 with TRBJ1-4, with no clear D. Germline V gives CDR1 SGHAT, CDR2 FQNNGV. This CDR3 has 13 residues. V gave up 1 base and J gave up 8 bases, with 8 bases separating them. CDR3 bases: TGTGCCAGCAGCTTAGGGCTGGGCGAAAAACTGTTTTTT. Its protein product is CASSLGLGEKLFF.

This chain connects TRBV28 to TRBJ1-6; D might be TRBD1 (5 bases). Trimming shortened V by 8 bases and J by 7 bases, and 18 bases separated the two germline ends. The CDR3 sequence is 15 residues long. The germline gives CDR1 MDHEN, CDR2 SYDVKM. Here the CDR3 reads CASAPSQGLNSPLHF. The CDR3 region has the DNA TGTGCCAGCGCCCCGTCCCAGGGACTAAATTCACCCCTCCACTTT. The full variable domain, with the rest looked up from reference TRBV28 and TRBJ1-6, is DVKVTQSSRYLVKRTGEKVFLECVQDMDHENMFWYRQDPGLGLRLIYFSYDVKMKEKGDIPEGYSVSREKKERFSLILESASTNQTSMYLCASAPSQGLNSPLHFGNGTRLTVT.

This clone was counted only a few times. This rearrangement joins TRBV7-9 to TRBJ2-7; D call uncertain. The germline gives CDR1 SEHNR, CDR2 FQNEAQ (reference sequence). The CDR3 has 13 residues. The germline V and J ends were trimmed by 0 bases and 5 bases, with 8 bases remaining between them. The CDR3 here is CASSLALLDEQYF. In DNA, the CDR3 is TGTGCCAGCAGCTTAGCTTTACTTGACGAGCAGTACTTC.

The chain is built from TRBV24-1 and TRBJ1-1, with 7 bases matching TRBD1. Trimming took 5 bases from V and 1 from J; bases not matched to a gene: 3. Germline V gives CDR1 KGHDR, CDR2 SFDVKD. The CDR3 length is 14 residues. Here the CDR3 reads CATSGTGENTEAFF. The CDR3 nucleotides are TGTGCCACCAGTGGCACAGGGGAGAACACTGAAGCTTTCTTT.

A word on this clone: The same CDR3 is also encoded by other DNA sequences in this sample. V gene TRBV9 combines with J gene TRBJ2-3; unclear D gene. Trimming pared 0 bases from V and 3 bases from J, leaving 5 bases between. The CDR3 totals 13 residues. The germline gives CDR1 SGDLS, CDR2 YYNGEE. CDR3 nucleotides: TGTGCCAGCAGCGTAGAACTGACAGATACGCAGTATTTT. This encodes CASSVELTDTQYF.

J is TRBJ2-5 and V is TRBV7-2; D is possibly TRBD2 (7 bases). Trimming removed 1 base from V and 1 base from J, with 10 bases in between. Germline lookup yields CDR1 SGHTA and CDR2 FQGNSA. The CDR3 sequence is 15 residues long. DNA of the CDR3: TGTGCCAGCAGCTTAGGGGGGGGGCCCCAAGAGACCCAGTACTTC. It is translated as CASSLGGGPQETQYF.

The J gene is TRBJ1-2, the V gene TRBV5-1; 11 bases map to TRBD1. The CDR3 covers 18 residues. CDR1 SGHRS and CDR2 YFSETQ come from the germline V gene. Trimming cost V 2 bases and J 8 bases; bases outside gene matches: 17. This CDR3 is CASSFSGTGGRRLSGYTF. The CDR3 DNA reads as TGCGCCAGCAGCTTCTCTGGGACAGGGGGTCGGAGGTTGTCAGGCTACACCTTC. The variable domain in full, completed from reference TRBV5-1 and TRBJ1-2, reads KAGVTQTPRYLIKTRGQQVTLSCSPISGHRSVSWYQQTPGQGLQFLFEYFSETQRNKGNFPGRFSGRQFSNSRSEMNVSTLELGDSALYLCASSFSGTGGRRLSGYTFGSGTRLTVV.

The V gene is TRBV11-3, the J gene TRBJ2-3; no clear D. The CDR3 contains 17 residues. Germline CDR1 SGHNT, CDR2 YENEEA. V lost 2 bases and J lost 4, with 19 bases in between. The CDR3 reads CASSLLPLGLNPDTQYF. CDR3 nucleotide sequence: TGTGCCAGCAGCTTACTCCCCTTGGGCTTGAATCCAGATACGCAGTATTTT.

The V gene is TRBV18, the J gene TRBJ1-1, with 7 bases lining up with TRBD1. CDR3 length: 13 residues. Germline lookup yields CDR1 KGHSH and CDR2 LQKENI. Trimming took 3 bases from V and 3 from J; bases not matched to a gene: 1. CDR3 sequence (DNA): TGTGCCAGCTCACCCAGGGGGGACACTGAAGCTTTCTTT. Translated, it gives CASSPRGDTEAFF.

This clone occurred a few times. The chain employs TRBV9 and TRBJ1-2, with a weak D call TRBD1 (5 bases). The ends were cut back, 3 bases at V and 2 bases at J, with 8 bases in the middle. The CDR3 is made up of 13 amino acids. From germline, CDR1 is SGDLS and CDR2 YYNGEE. DNA of the CDR3: TGTGCCAGCAGCGCAGGGCGCAACTATGGCTACACCTTC. It yields the protein CASSAGRNYGYTF. The full variable domain, its missing parts supplied by reference TRBV9 and TRBJ1-2, is DSGVTQTPKHLITATGQRVTLRCSPRSGDLSVYWYQQSLDQGLQFLIQYYNGEERAKGNILERFSAQQFPDLHSELNLSSLELGDSALYFCASSAGRNYGYTFGSGTRLTVV.

The chain uses TRBV24-1 and TRBJ1-1, with a possible D match to TRBD1 (5 bases). CDR1 KGHDR and CDR2 SFDVKD come from the germline V gene. The ends were cut back, 10 bases at V and 5 bases at J, with 10 bases in the middle. This CDR3 spans 11 amino acids. DNA for the CDR3: TGTGCCACACAGGATCATACTGAAGCTTTCTTT. Amino acids: CATQDHTEAFF.

The chain combines TRBV30 with TRBJ1-2; a possible D gene is TRBD1 (5 bases). V lost 5 bases and J lost 7, with 23 bases in between. The length of the CDR3 is 15 residues. The V gene's germline CDR1 is GTSNPN and CDR2 SVGIG (reference sequence). Written as DNA, the CDR3 is TGTGCCTGGCGGTCTGGAGCGGGGCTAAGGAGTGGCTACACCTTC. Its translation: CAWRSGAGLRSGYTF.

This clone was counted once. The chain uses TRBV2 and TRBJ2-1; 8 bases fit TRBD2. V shed 9 bases, J shed 8 bases, and the junction held 6 bases outside the gene matches. The CDR3 length is 12 residues. The germline CDR1 and CDR2 sequences are SNHLY and FYNNEI. The CDR3 loop is CARGGGPDEQFF. Here the CDR3 DNA reads TGTGCCAGGGGCGGGGGGCCCGATGAGCAGTTCTTC.

The chain recombines TRBV6-2 or TRBV6-3 with TRBJ1-2; 10 bases align to TRBD1. V dropped 6 bases and J dropped 3; count of bases not matched to a gene: 7. This CDR3 has 15 amino acids. Germline V CDR1 and CDR2: MNHEY, SVGEGT. DNA of the CDR3: TGTGCCAGCAGCCCCGGGACAGGGGTTTACTATGGCTACACCTTC. Its translation is CASSPGTGVYYGYTF.

This clone was seen a handful of times. The genes are TRBV6-6 and TRBJ1-3; maybe TRBD1 (6 bases). This CDR3 spans 13 amino acids. Germline V gives CDR1 MNHNY, CDR2 SVGAGI (reference sequence). V lost 7 bases, J lost 4 bases, and 11 bases lay in between. The CDR3 DNA sequence: TGTGCCAGCAAAATGAGGGGGGGAAACACCATATATTTT. Translation gives CASKMRGGNTIYF.